Presented here are 30 T cell receptor beta chains from one specimen sequenced in a study of cytomegalovirus exposure and HLA in healthy donors. 60 Vbeta and 13 Jbeta primers were used in PCR. TCRdb's copy holds only in-frame clones and misses some; the assay was immunoSEQ multiplex PCR. The sample lists around 130,000 clones; around 73% were seen once. Sequencing used PBMCs. The receptor set was obtained from a human donor in good health.

The chain uses TRBV7-8 and TRBJ1-1, with TRBD1 identical over 10 bases. The CDR3 runs to 14 residues. Germline trimming cut 7 bases from V and 5 bases from J; bases unmatched to any gene: 7. The germline gives CDR1 SGHVS, CDR2 FQNEAQ. The CDR3 DNA is TGTGCCAGCACCTGGGGACAGGGGAATACTGAAGCTTTCTTT. It specifies CASTWGQGNTEAFF.

The chain carries TRBV5-6 and TRBJ2-4, with D possibly matching TRBD1 (6 bases). The length of the CDR3 is 17 residues. Germline CDR1 reads SGHDT; CDR2 reads YYEEEE. V shed 4 bases and J shed 0 bases, with 17 bases lying between them. The CDR3 region has the DNA TGTGCCAGCAGCGGACCCGGACAGCCGATAGCCAAAAACATTCAGTACTTC. This translates into CASSGPGQPIAKNIQYF.

CDR3 region: CASSPTGGGETQYF. The DNA for the CDR3 is TGTGCCAGCAGCCCTACAGGGGGAGGAGAGACCCAGTACTTC. The rearrangement links TRBV5-4 to TRBJ2-5; TRBD1 matches at 8 bases. The CDR3 extends over 14 amino acids. Trimming at V came to 4 bases and at J to 4 bases, leaving 6 bases not matched to a gene. Germline lookup yields CDR1 SGHNT and CDR2 YYREEE (reference sequence).

The chain uses TRBV19 and TRBJ2-7; 7 nucleotides match TRBD1. Germline V gives CDR1 LNHDA, CDR2 SQIVND (reference sequence). The CDR3 loop spans 12 amino acids. The ends lost 9 bases at V and 4 bases at J; junction bases unmatched: 6. CDR3 coding DNA: TGTGCCAGCCTGACAGGGATTTACGAGCAGTACTTC. This encodes CASLTGIYEQYF.

This clone was seen a few times. The chain has TRBV7-9 and TRBJ1-1; 8 nucleotides match TRBD1. Germline V gene data show CDR1 as SEHNR and CDR2 as FQNEAQ (reference sequence). This CDR3 has 15 residues. The ends lost 5 bases at V and 3 bases at J; junction bases unmatched: 8. The CDR3 DNA reads as TGTGCCAGCAGCCGCGCAGGGGGCTATTACACTGAAGCTTTCTTT. Its protein product is CASSRAGGYYTEAFF.

The rearrangement uses TRBV11-2 and TRBJ1-2; 8 bases are a match to TRBD1. The CDR3 spans 15 residues. J gave up 6 bases and V 1 base, and 7 bases lay outside the gene matches. Germline assignment: CDR1 SGHAT and CDR2 FQNNGV. As DNA, the CDR3 is TGTGCCAGCAGCTTAGGGGCAGGGGGCTTTGATGGCTACACCTTC. Its protein is CASSLGAGGFDGYTF.

In this sample, this clone turned up once. The chain uses TRBV10-3 and TRBJ1-2; possible D gene TRBD1, 5 bases. The germline V and J ends were trimmed by 2 bases and 4 bases, with 5 bases remaining between them. There are 12 residues in the CDR3. Germline-derived CDR1 and CDR2 are ENHRY and SYGVKD. CDR3 nucleotides: TGTGCCATCAGTGAGACAGGCTATGGCTACACCTTC. Its protein product is CAISETGYGYTF.

The chain recombines TRBV5-1 with TRBJ2-5; 8 bases are shared with TRBD1. The J call could be wrong; TRBJ2-7 is a better fit for the DNA end. This CDR3 is built from 15 residues. Looked up from germline, CDR1 is SGHRS and CDR2 is YFSETQ. CDR3 amino acids: CASSLRFEQGDEQYF. The CDR3 bases are TGCGCCAGCAGCTTGAGATTTGAACAGGGGGACGAGCAGTACTTC.

A note on this clone: An end of the junction does not agree with germline; a read error may underlie this. The genes are TRBV11-2 and TRBJ2-3; maybe TRBD2 (5 bases). This CDR3 comprises 14 residues. The V gene's germline CDR1 is SGHAT and CDR2 FQNNGV. This CDR3 is CTSSLGSGTDTQYF. DNA for the CDR3: TGTACCAGCAGCTTAGGGAGCGGCACAGATACGCAGTATTTT.

This CDR3 is CASSRQGQNSPLHF. The DNA of the CDR3 is TGTGCCAGCAGCAGACAGGGACAGAATTCACCCCTCCACTTT. This chain uses TRBV9 with TRBJ1-6; 7 bases align to TRBD1. After removal of 4 bases from V and 7 bases from J, the junction contained 5 bases not matched to a gene. The CDR3 spans 14 residues. The germline CDR1 and CDR2 sequences are SGDLS and YYNGEE.

Points on this clone: The sample has other DNA sequences that encode this CDR3 too. The genes are TRBV19 and TRBJ2-7; D is possibly TRBD2 (5 bases). Trimming left V 6 bases short and J 3 bases short, with 6 bases between. The germline V gene encodes CDR1 LNHDA and CDR2 SQIVND (reference sequence). This CDR3 has 11 amino acids. The chain's CDR3 is CASRSGYEQYF. The CDR3, as DNA: TGTGCCAGTAGAAGCGGCTACGAGCAGTACTTC.

This clone showed up just a few times. The V call is TRBV4-3, the J call TRBJ2-1; weak D call: TRBD2 (5 bases). The germline gives CDR1 LGHNA, CDR2 YSLEER. Trimming stripped 0 bases from V and 7 bases from J, with 16 bases between. The CDR3 contains 16 residues. CDR3: CASSQDLAGGENEQFF. The CDR3 region has the DNA TGCGCCAGCAGCCAAGACCTAGCAGGTGGAGAAAATGAGCAGTTCTTC.

This chain links TRBV9 with TRBJ2-5; TRBD2 matches at 10 bases. After removal of 3 bases from V and 7 bases from J, the junction contained 15 bases not matched to a gene. The germline CDR1 and CDR2 sequences are SGDLS and YYNGEE. This CDR3 region has 17 residues. The DNA for the CDR3 is TGTGCCAGCAGCGCCGCAACCTTGAGCGGGGGGGCCGGGACCCAGTACTTC. Translating it yields CASSAATLSGGAGTQYF.

The gene calls are TRBV7-8 and TRBJ2-7; 9 nucleotides agree with TRBD1. Germline CDR1 SGHVS, CDR2 FQNEAQ. The CDR3 has 15 residues. The V and J ends lost 1 base and 6 bases, in that order; junction bases with no gene match: 7. Here the CDR3 DNA reads TGTGCCAGCAGCTTAGTCCCCCCGGGACAGGGCGAGCAGTACTTC. The encoded protein is CASSLVPPGQGEQYF.

The chain carries TRBV4-2 and TRBJ2-5; 8 nucleotides align to TRBD2. This CDR3 is built from 17 residues. Trimming at V came to 1 base and at J to 7 bases, leaving 14 bases not matched to a gene. The germline gives CDR1 LGHNA, CDR2 YNFKEQ. The CDR3 spells CASSQGVRSGGVGTQYF. The CDR3, as DNA: TGTGCCAGCAGCCAAGGGGTTCGCAGCGGGGGAGTCGGGACCCAGTACTTC.

A few counts support this clone. The J gene is TRBJ2-4, the V gene TRBV4-3, with TRBD2 matching 9 bases. The ends lost 4 bases at V and 7 bases at J; junction bases unmatched: 14. Germline CDR1 and CDR2: LGHNA and YSLEER. This CDR3 is 17 amino acids long. The CDR3 spells CASSPDSDSGGANIQYF. The CDR3 bases are TGCGCCAGCAGCCCTGACTCAGATAGCGGGGGCGCGAACATTCAGTACTTC.

The chain uses TRBV12-5 and TRBJ2-5; no firm D call. Germline V CDR1 and CDR2: LGHNT, FRNRAP. The CDR3 runs to 11 residues. The V end lost 6 bases, the J end lost 7 bases, and 9 bases lay between the germline ends. DNA for the CDR3: TGTGCTAGTGGCGTCTCAGGGACCCAGTACTTC. Its protein product is CASGVSGTQYF.

CDR3 loop: CASSLSGTLNYGYTF. The CDR3 DNA reads as TGTGCCAGCAGTTTATCTGGGACATTGAACTATGGCTACACCTTC. The V gene is TRBV27, the J gene TRBJ1-2, with D possibly TRBD1 on 6 matching bases. Germline assignment: CDR1 MNHEY and CDR2 SMNVEV (reference sequence). CDR3 length: 15 amino acids. Trimming took 0 bases from V and 2 from J, leaving 10 bases between them.

With respect to this clone: The sample holds other DNA sequences that translate to the same CDR3. The chain combines TRBV5-6 with TRBJ2-5; 8 positions match TRBD1. Germline values: CDR1 SGHDT, CDR2 YYEEEE. The CDR3 spans 14 residues. Trimming removed 2 bases from V and 1 base from J; junction bases left unmatched: 1. The CDR3 reads CASSLGQGQETQYF. The CDR3 DNA is TGTGCCAGCAGCTTAGGACAGGGCCAAGAGACCCAGTACTTC. Variable domain in full (rest from reference TRBV5-6 and TRBJ2-5): DAGVTQSPTHLIKTRGQQVTLRCSPKSGHDTVSWYQQALGQGPQFIFQYYEEEERQRGNFPDRFSGHQFPNYSSELNVNALLLGDSALYLCASSLGQGQETQYFGPGTRLLVL.

The chain has TRBV6-5 and TRBJ2-7, with 10 bases aligning to TRBD1. The CDR3 loop spans 15 amino acids. The germline CDR1 and CDR2 sequences are MNHEY and SVGAGI. V dropped 6 bases and J dropped 6; count of bases not matched to a gene: 11. CDR3 region: CASRQVGQGRVEQYF. CDR3 DNA: TGTGCCAGCAGACAGGTGGGACAGGGGAGGGTCGAGCAGTACTTC.

The sample holds a few counts of this clone. The chain has TRBV5-4 and TRBJ2-5, with no clear D. Germline lookup yields CDR1 SGHNT and CDR2 YYREEE (reference sequence). Trimming shortened V by 3 bases and J by 0 bases, and 3 bases separated the two germline ends. The CDR3 totals 12 residues. The CDR3 sequence: CASSSNQETQYF. The CDR3 coding sequence is TGTGCCAGCAGCTCTAACCAAGAGACCCAGTACTTC.

The chain joins TRBV27 to TRBJ1-6; 10 bases agree with TRBD1. J lost 5 bases, V lost 5 bases, and 6 bases had no gene match. The CDR3 length is 16 residues. Per the germline V gene, CDR1 is MNHEY and CDR2 is SMNVEV (reference sequence). CDR3 in DNA: TGTGCCAGCAGTCAGCGGACAGGGGGGAATAATTCACCCCTCCACTTT. Translation: CASSQRTGGNNSPLHF.

This clone was picked up a small number of times. The chain has TRBV27 and TRBJ2-7; tentative D call: TRBD1 (5 bases). The CDR3 totals 16 residues. Germline values: CDR1 MNHEY, CDR2 SMNVEV (reference sequence). V lost 8 bases and J lost 5, with 25 bases in between. The CDR3 nucleotides are TGTGCCAGCGGTCTACCCCTCGGCAGGGTATCCGACGAGCAGTACTTC. Protein: CASGLPLGRVSDEQYF.

This sequence joins TRBV4-3 and TRBJ2-3; TRBD1 matches at 7 bases. This CDR3 comprises 15 residues. Germline V gene sequence: CDR1 LGHNA, CDR2 YSLEER. Trimming took 8 bases from V and 0 from J; bases not matched to a gene: 8. The CDR3 region is CASSRGLASTDTQYF. The CDR3 nucleotides read TGCGCCAGCTCGAGGGGGCTAGCAAGCACAGATACGCAGTATTTT.

The chain joins TRBV5-1 to TRBJ2-2, with TRBD2 as a possible D gene (5 bases). Deletions cut 4 bases from V and 0 bases from J, with 13 bases between. Germline V gives CDR1 SGHRS, CDR2 YFSETQ. The CDR3 extends over 16 amino acids. CDR3: CASSPTPGTNTGELFF. In DNA, the CDR3 is TGCGCCAGCAGCCCGACCCCGGGGACGAACACCGGGGAGCTGTTTTTT.

V gene TRBV7-9 combines with J gene TRBJ2-5; D not certain. This CDR3 is built from 15 residues. The germline V gene has CDR1 SEHNR and CDR2 FQNEAQ (reference sequence). Trimming took 3 bases from V and 3 from J, leaving 14 bases between them. CDR3 residues: CASSFGPIREETQYF. The CDR3 DNA reads TGTGCCAGCAGCTTCGGTCCCATAAGAGAAGAGACCCAGTACTTC.

The gene calls are TRBV27 and TRBJ2-1; 8 positions match TRBD2. The trim removed 3 bases at V and 4 bases at J, leaving 5 bases unmatched. Germline values: CDR1 MNHEY, CDR2 SMNVEV (reference sequence). The CDR3 is made up of 15 amino acids. CDR3 in amino acids: CASSFLREEYNEQFF. The DNA for the CDR3 is TGTGCCAGCAGTTTCCTGCGGGAGGAATACAATGAGCAGTTCTTC.

In this sample, this clone turned up a few times. The V call is TRBV5-1, the J call TRBJ2-3; 7 bases map to TRBD2. CDR3 length: 14 amino acids. Trimming at V came to 5 bases and at J to 3 bases, leaving 6 bases not matched to a gene. Germline CDR1 SGHRS, CDR2 YFSETQ. This CDR3 is CASSRGDGTDTQYF. DNA of the CDR3: TGCGCCAGCAGTCGGGGGGACGGAACAGATACGCAGTATTTT.

This clone showed up just a few times. This rearrangement joins TRBV6-1 to TRBJ1-2; tentatively, D is TRBD1 (5 bases). The CDR3 has 14 residues. CDR1 is MNHNS, CDR2 SASEGT, per germline. The V and J ends lost 2 bases and 2 bases respectively, with 9 bases between them. The CDR3 DNA reads as TGTGCCAGCAGTGAATCCCACAGGAACTATGGCTACACCTTC. Protein product: CASSESHRNYGYTF.

Only a few counts were recorded for this clone. The chain joins TRBV7-3 to TRBJ2-1, with a weak D call TRBD1 (6 bases). The CDR3 totals 13 residues. The ends were cut back, 6 bases at V and 4 bases at J, with 10 bases in the middle. Per germline, CDR1 SGHTA and CDR2 FQGTGA. CDR3 nucleotide sequence: TGTGCCAGCAGTATAGGGGGATACAATGAGCAGTTCTTC. Its translation: CASSIGGYNEQFF.